The text below deals with one T cell receptor beta chain. The target antigen is unknown. Profiling relied on immunoSEQ multiplex PCR, and the TCRdb table lists in-frame clones only, not all of them. There are 110,000 or so clones in the sample; roughly nine tenths occur only once, and roughly 3.2% lies in the top ten. Trimming removed 1 base from V and 2 bases from J, with 15 bases in between. The V gene's germline CDR1 is SGHDT and CDR2 YYEEEE. CDR3 size: 16 residues. This sample is drawn from a study of T cell responses to AZD1222 COVID-19 vaccine. Findings of the study overall: Baseline seropositivity occurred in only 5 to 7 AZD1222 recipients.

The TCR sequence derives from an adult in good health. The starting material was peripheral blood, obtained on day 0 of MenACWY control vaccination. This chain connects TRBV5-6 to TRBJ2-5; D is possibly TRBD2 (5 bases). CDR3: CASSLIAGWRQETQYF. CDR3 DNA: TGTGCCAGCAGCTTGATAGCAGGCTGGAGGCAAGAGACCCAGTACTTC.